The clone carrying this T cell receptor (beta chain) was observed a single time. This entry is derived from a study of blood T cell repertoires in COVID-19. Study processing details: Nucleated cell counts were estimated from reference gene primer amplification. Sequencing was performed with immunoSEQ multiplex PCR; in TCRdb, only in-frame clones are kept and a portion is missing. That table gives V, J and clone size, and the DNA gave D and trimming. The table shows roughly 400,000 clones, with over 75% occurring only once. This clonotype was sampled from a man aged 25-45 years who had recovered from COVID-19. The sample comprised PBMCs or T cells enriched from blood (not recorded which).

CDR3 region: CASSLTGQGNTEAFF. The DNA of the CDR3 is TGTGCCAGCAGCTTAACAGGACAGGGGAACACTGAAGCTTTCTTT. This chain links TRBV7-3 with TRBJ1-1, with 8 bases aligning to TRBD1. Looked up from germline, CDR1 is SGHTA and CDR2 is FQGTGA. The junction had 1 base not matched to a gene; V was cut back by 0 bases and J by 1 base. The CDR3 runs to 15 residues.